The T cell receptor beta chain under discussion was sequenced for a study of blood T cell repertoires in COVID-19. This table comes from immunoSEQ multiplex PCR, and its TCRdb copy is limited to in-frame clones, with some not included. Among tens of thousands of clones listed, about 86% were seen once. This CDR3 region has 15 residues. The trim removed 4 bases at V and 8 bases at J, leaving 6 bases unmatched. Germline values: CDR1 KGHSH, CDR2 LQKENI. The sequenced sample was peripheral blood. The chain carries TRBV18 and TRBJ1-6; TRBD1 aligns across 9 bases. The source is a man aged 45-65 years with active COVID-19. The CDR3 region is CASSLQGASDSPLHF. DNA of the CDR3: TGTGCCAGCTCACTACAGGGGGCGTCCGATTCACCCCTCCACTTT.